This passage covers 20 T cell receptor beta chains from one sample sequenced in a study of cytomegalovirus exposure and HLA in healthy donors. TCRdb's table, derived via immunoSEQ multiplex PCR, lists solely in-frame clones and lacks some. The table shows around 54,000 clones, with about nine tenths occurring only once. Sequences were obtained from PBMCs. The receptors were sampled from a woman younger than 35 in good health and CMV-seropositive.

The table lists this clone with a count of one. The J gene is TRBJ1-3, the V gene TRBV7-6; D gene unclear. Trimming cost V 8 bases and J 8 bases, with 7 bases left between them. The length of the CDR3 is 10 residues. Germline V lookup: CDR1 SGHVS, CDR2 FNYEAQ. The CDR3 sequence is CASWGDTIYF. As DNA, the CDR3 is TGTGCCAGCTGGGGAGACACCATATATTTT.

The V and J genes are TRBV5-6 and TRBJ1-1; maybe TRBD1 (5 bases). The CDR3 length is 16 residues. V was cut by 4 bases and J by 5 bases, with 21 bases left in between. Germline assignment: CDR1 SGHDT and CDR2 YYEEEE. CDR3: CASSPLGRQGRTEAFF. The CDR3 nucleotides are TGTGCCAGCAGCCCCCTCGGGCGGCAGGGTCGGACTGAAGCTTTCTTT.

The chain carries TRBV4-1 and TRBJ1-6; 9 nucleotides match TRBD1. The CDR3 sequence is 14 residues long. Looked up from germline, CDR1 is MGHRA and CDR2 is YSYEKL. With V trimmed by 1 base and J by 11 bases, 3 bases remained unmatched. The CDR3 coding sequence is TGCGCCAGCAGCCAAGTACAGGGGGCAACACCCCTCCACTTT. Its protein is CASSQVQGATPLHF.

This chain joins TRBV30 and TRBJ1-1; D ambiguous. V was trimmed by 3 bases and J by 0 bases, leaving 11 bases between them. This CDR3 has 14 residues. In germline, CDR1 is GTSNPN, CDR2 SVGIG (reference sequence). The CDR3 coding sequence is TGTGCCTGGAGACAGCTGGGAGTGAACACTGAAGCTTTCTTT. Translation: CAWRQLGVNTEAFF.

The chain is built from TRBV5-1 and TRBJ2-2; D is perhaps TRBD1 (6 bases). Trimming pared 3 bases from V and 4 bases from J, leaving 13 bases between. The CDR3 length is 15 residues. CDR1 is SGHRS and CDR2 is YFSETQ in the germline V gene. CDR3 DNA sequence: TGCGCCAGCAGCTCGGACAGCCCATTCACCGGGGAGCTGTTTTTT. Translating it yields CASSSDSPFTGELFF.

This chain uses TRBV5-4 with TRBJ2-3; D is unresolved. V shed 4 bases and J shed 2 bases, with 8 bases lying between them. Germline V gene data show CDR1 as SGHNT and CDR2 as YYREEE (reference sequence). The CDR3 loop spans 13 amino acids. In DNA, the CDR3 is TGTGCCAGCAGCCCCCAGAACACAGATACGCAGTATTTT. This codes for CASSPQNTDTQYF.

The chain has TRBV7-9 and TRBJ1-1; the D is unclear. The CDR3 runs to 11 residues. Germline CDR1 and CDR2: SEHNR and FQNEAQ (reference sequence). With 6 bases removed from V and 7 bases from J, the gap between germline ends came to 9 bases. The CDR3 bases are TGTGCCAGCAGTTCCCTTTTTGAAGCTTTCTTT. It yields the protein CASSSLFEAFF.

The chain combines TRBV5-6 with TRBJ1-2; D might be TRBD1 (6 bases). Germline V gives CDR1 SGHDT, CDR2 YYEEEE. This CDR3 region has 16 residues. V was shortened by 3 bases and J by 6 bases, with 21 bases between the two germline ends. The CDR3 spells CASSSRQVEFGNGYTF. Written as DNA, the CDR3 is TGTGCCAGCAGCTCTAGACAGGTCGAGTTTGGGAATGGCTACACCTTC. Drawing the rest from reference TRBV5-6 and TRBJ1-2, the complete variable domain is DAGVTQSPTHLIKTRGQQVTLRCSPKSGHDTVSWYQQALGQGPQFIFQYYEEEERQRGNFPDRFSGHQFPNYSSELNVNALLLGDSALYLCASSSRQVEFGNGYTFGSGTRLTVV.

This chain uses TRBV9 with TRBJ2-2, with 8 nucleotides matching TRBD2. Germline V CDR1 and CDR2: SGDLS, YYNGEE. V gave up 0 bases and J gave up 3 bases; unmatched junction bases: 10. The CDR3 is 18 amino acids. CDR3 coding DNA: TGTGCCAGCAGCGTAGGGGCTAGCGGGTGGAGCTACACCGGGGAGCTGTTTTTT. Translation gives CASSVGASGWSYTGELFF. The entire variable domain, with the rest obtained from reference TRBV9 and TRBJ2-2, is as follows: DSGVTQTPKHLITATGQRVTLRCSPRSGDLSVYWYQQSLDQGLQFLIQYYNGEERAKGNILERFSAQQFPDLHSELNLSSLELGDSALYFCASSVGASGWSYTGELFFGEGSRLTVL.

The chain couples TRBV5-4 to TRBJ1-4, with TRBD1 matching 7 bases. V lost 0 bases to trimming and J lost 4 bases; unmatched junction nucleotides: 6. This CDR3 comprises 16 residues. Germline CDR1 and CDR2: SGHNT and YYREEE (reference sequence). The CDR3 sequence is CASSLGGGGNNEKLFF. DNA of the CDR3: TGTGCCAGCAGCTTGGGAGGGGGCGGGAATAATGAAAAACTGTTTTTT.

The V and J genes are TRBV27 and TRBJ1-2, with D perhaps matching TRBD1 (6 bases). The CDR3 totals 14 residues. V lost 5 bases and J 9 bases, leaving 19 bases between the germline ends. Germline V gives CDR1 MNHEY, CDR2 SMNVEV (reference sequence). CDR3 residues: CASSQTGMGLSYTF. The CDR3 DNA reads as TGTGCCAGCAGTCAAACAGGGATGGGTCTGAGCTACACCTTC.

In the case of this clone: Germline and junction disagree at one end, which may indicate a read error. The chain couples TRBV7-7 to TRBJ2-2; TRBD1 aligns across 11 bases. CDR3 length equals 17 residues. Germline V gene data show CDR1 as SSHAT and CDR2 as FNYEAQ (reference sequence). CDR3 sequence (DNA): TGTGCTAGCAGCTCGTCACCGGGACAGGGGGGCACCGGGGAGCTGTTTTTT. As protein: CASSSSPGQGGTGELFF.

This chain links TRBV5-1 with TRBJ1-1; TRBD1 might be the D (6 bases). There are 13 residues in the CDR3. V lost 6 bases to trimming and J lost 4 bases, with 13 bases between them. Germline V lookup: CDR1 SGHRS, CDR2 YFSETQ. The CDR3 sequence: CASKGGGGTEAFF. In DNA form, the CDR3 reads TGCGCCAGCAAGGGGGGAGGGGGCACTGAAGCTTTCTTT.

This clone was detected only a few times. This chain links TRBV7-9 with TRBJ2-3; 10 nucleotides match TRBD2. V was pared by 2 bases and J by 7 bases, with 15 bases of the junction left unmatched. The CDR3 contains 18 residues. Per germline, CDR1 SEHNR and CDR2 FQNEAQ (reference sequence). CDR3 sequence reads: CASSLNPKAGGPMNTQYF. In DNA form, the CDR3 reads TGTGCCAGCAGCTTAAATCCAAAAGCGGGGGGGCCTATGAATACGCAGTATTTT.

This chain joins TRBV30 and TRBJ2-5; TRBD2 agrees at 9 bases. The CDR3 length is 15 residues. Germline V gives CDR1 GTSNPN, CDR2 SVGIG (reference sequence). V shed 1 base, J shed 1 base, and the junction held 4 bases outside the gene matches. The chain's CDR3 is CAWSEVRGGQETQYF. The CDR3 coding sequence is TGTGCCTGGAGTGAAGTGCGGGGGGGCCAAGAGACCCAGTACTTC.

This chain connects TRBV6-5 to TRBJ2-1; D is possibly TRBD1 (6 bases). The CDR3 is 14 residues long. Trimming stripped 4 bases from V and 0 bases from J, with 7 bases between. Germline V CDR1 and CDR2: MNHEY, SVGAGI. Here the CDR3 DNA reads TGTGCCAGCAGTTTAGGGGGCTCCTACAATGAGCAGTTCTTC. Protein sequence: CASSLGGSYNEQFF.

The chain joins TRBV9 to TRBJ2-1; a weak D match, TRBD1 (6 bases). Trimming removed 3 bases at V and 8 bases at J, with 21 bases between. CDR1 is SGDLS and CDR2 is YYNGEE in the germline V gene. The CDR3 length is 16 residues. The CDR3 is CASSDPDSLTVDEQFF. DNA of the CDR3: TGTGCCAGCAGCGATCCGGACAGCCTAACGGTGGATGAGCAGTTCTTC.

This sequence joins TRBV5-4 and TRBJ2-1; TRBD2 matches 10 bases. The CDR3 is 14 amino acids. Germline values: CDR1 SGHNT, CDR2 YYREEE (reference sequence). J was trimmed by 7 bases and V by 8 bases; bases with no gene match: 9. The CDR3 DNA follows: TGTGCCAGTCATCCTAGCGGGGGCCTTAATGAGCAGTTCTTC. Translating gives CASHPSGGLNEQFF.

This clone was detected only once. The V gene is TRBV18, the J gene TRBJ1-4; D is ambiguous. V lost 2 bases and J lost 5, with 12 bases in between. The CDR3 sequence is 15 residues long. Per the germline V gene, CDR1 is KGHSH and CDR2 is LQKENI. CDR3: CASSPFGRENEKLFF. The CDR3 nucleotides are TGTGCCAGCTCACCATTCGGACGGGAAAATGAAAAACTGTTTTTT.

The chain couples TRBV7-6 to TRBJ2-3, with D maybe TRBD1 (5 bases). Per the germline V gene, CDR1 is SGHVS and CDR2 is FNYEAQ. This CDR3 is built from 14 residues. V lost 5 bases and J lost 0, with 9 bases in between. CDR3 nucleotides: TGTGCCAGCAGCGTAGGGGCTAGCACAGATACGCAGTATTTT. Residues: CASSVGASTDTQYF.